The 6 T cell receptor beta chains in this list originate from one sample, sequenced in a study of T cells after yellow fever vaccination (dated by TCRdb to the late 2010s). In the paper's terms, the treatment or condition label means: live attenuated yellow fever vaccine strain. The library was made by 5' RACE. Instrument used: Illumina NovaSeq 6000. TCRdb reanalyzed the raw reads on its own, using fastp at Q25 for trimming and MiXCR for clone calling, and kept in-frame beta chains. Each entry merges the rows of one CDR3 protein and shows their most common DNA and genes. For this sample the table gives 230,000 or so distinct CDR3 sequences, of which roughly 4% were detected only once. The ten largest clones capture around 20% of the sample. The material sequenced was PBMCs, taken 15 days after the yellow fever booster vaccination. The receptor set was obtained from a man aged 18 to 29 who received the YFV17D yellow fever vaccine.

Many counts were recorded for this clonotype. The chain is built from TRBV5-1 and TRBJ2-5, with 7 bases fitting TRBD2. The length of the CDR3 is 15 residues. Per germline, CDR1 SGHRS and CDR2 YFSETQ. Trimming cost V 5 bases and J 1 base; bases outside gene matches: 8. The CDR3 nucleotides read TGCGCCAGCAGGCCGGTTAGCGGGCCCCAAGAGACCCAGTACTTC. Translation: CASRPVSGPQETQYF. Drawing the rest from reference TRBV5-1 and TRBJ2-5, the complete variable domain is KAGVTQTPRYLIKTRGQQVTLSCSPISGHRSVSWYQQTPGQGLQFLFEYFSETQRNKGNFPGRFSGRQFSNSRSEMNVSTLELGDSALYLCASRPVSGPQETQYFGPGTRLLVL.

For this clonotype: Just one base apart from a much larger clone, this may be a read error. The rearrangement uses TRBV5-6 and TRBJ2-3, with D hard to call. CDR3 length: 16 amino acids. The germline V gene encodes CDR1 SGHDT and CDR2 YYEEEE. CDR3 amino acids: CASSFFSSLRTDRQYF. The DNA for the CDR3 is TGTGCCAGCAGCTTTTTCAGCTCCCTTCGCACAGATAGGCAGTATTTT.

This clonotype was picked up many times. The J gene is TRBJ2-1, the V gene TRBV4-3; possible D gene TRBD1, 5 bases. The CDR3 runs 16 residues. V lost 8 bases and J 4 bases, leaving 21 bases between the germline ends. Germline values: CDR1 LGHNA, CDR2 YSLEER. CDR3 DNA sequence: TGCGCCAGCGGAGTACAGGTGGGTTTGGGATACAATGAGCAGTTCTTC. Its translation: CASGVQVGLGYNEQFF.

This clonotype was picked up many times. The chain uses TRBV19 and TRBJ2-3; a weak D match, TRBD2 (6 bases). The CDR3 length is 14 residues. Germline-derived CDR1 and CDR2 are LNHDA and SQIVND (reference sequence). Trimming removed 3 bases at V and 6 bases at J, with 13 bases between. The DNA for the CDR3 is TGTGCCAGTAGTATGGGTGGGGGGAAGGATACGCAGTATTTT. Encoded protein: CASSMGGGKDTQYF.

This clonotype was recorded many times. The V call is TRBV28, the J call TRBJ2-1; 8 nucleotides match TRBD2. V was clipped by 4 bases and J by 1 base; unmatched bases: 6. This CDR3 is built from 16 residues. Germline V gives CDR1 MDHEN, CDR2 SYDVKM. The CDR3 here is CASSSHGGGSYNEQFF. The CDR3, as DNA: TGTGCCAGCAGTTCACACGGGGGGGGGTCCTACAATGAGCAGTTCTTC.

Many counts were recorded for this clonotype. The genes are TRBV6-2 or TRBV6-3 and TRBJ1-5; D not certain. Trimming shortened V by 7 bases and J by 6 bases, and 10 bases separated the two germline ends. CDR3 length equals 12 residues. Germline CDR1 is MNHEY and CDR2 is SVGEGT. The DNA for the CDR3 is TGTGCCAGCAACCTGGCAGGTCAGCCCCAGCATTTT. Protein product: CASNLAGQPQHF.